The sample holds many counts of the clone carrying this T cell receptor (beta chain). Its antigen is unidentified. These data originate in a study of T cells in Graves' hyperthyroidism and ophthalmopathy. Study conclusions and caveats: Most thyroid-expanded clonotypes above 0.001 were also found in blood.

There were TCR beta CDR3 regions amplified from RNA transcripts. Using the HTBI primer set, a first-round RT-PCR was run on the TCR CDR3. TCRdb itself ran the multiplex PCR reads through MiXCR, one entry per CDR3 protein. In the table there are 190,000 or so distinct CDR3 sequences, approximately 20% of which are singletons. The source is a man aged 40-49 years with Graves' hyperthyroidism. Sequencing was performed on blood.

The CDR3 sequence is CAWSRRQGTEAFF. The CDR3 DNA reads as TGTGCCTGGAGTAGGCGCCAGGGTACTGAAGCTTTCTTT. The rearrangement joins TRBV30 to TRBJ1-1; D perhaps matches TRBD1 (5 bases). In germline, CDR1 is GTSNPN, CDR2 SVGIG (reference sequence). The CDR3 spans 13 residues. V was pared by 2 bases and J by 5 bases, with 12 bases between.